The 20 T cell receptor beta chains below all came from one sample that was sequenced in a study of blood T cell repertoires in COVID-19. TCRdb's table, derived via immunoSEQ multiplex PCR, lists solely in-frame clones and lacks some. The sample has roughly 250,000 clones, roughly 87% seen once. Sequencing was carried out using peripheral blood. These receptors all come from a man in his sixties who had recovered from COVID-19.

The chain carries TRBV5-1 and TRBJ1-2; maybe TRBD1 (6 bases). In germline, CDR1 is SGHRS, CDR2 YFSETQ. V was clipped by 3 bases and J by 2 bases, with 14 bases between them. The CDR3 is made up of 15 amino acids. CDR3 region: CASSSGQYRNYGYTF. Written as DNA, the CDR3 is TGCGCCAGCAGCTCAGGACAGTACAGGAACTATGGCTACACCTTC.

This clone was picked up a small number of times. As DNA, the CDR3 is TGTGCCAGTAGTAGAGACGGGTTCTATGGCTACACCTTC. Protein: CASSRDGFYGYTF. The V call is TRBV19, the J call TRBJ1-2; the D is unclear. Looked up from germline, CDR1 is LNHDA and CDR2 is SQIVND (reference sequence). V shed 4 bases and J shed 4 bases, with 10 bases lying between them. The CDR3 totals 13 residues.

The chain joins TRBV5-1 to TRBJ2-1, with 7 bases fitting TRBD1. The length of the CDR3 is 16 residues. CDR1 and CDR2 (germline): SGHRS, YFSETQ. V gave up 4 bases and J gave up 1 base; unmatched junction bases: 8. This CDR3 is CASSGETGPSYNEQFF. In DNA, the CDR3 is TGCGCCAGCAGCGGGGAGACAGGGCCTTCCTACAATGAGCAGTTCTTC.

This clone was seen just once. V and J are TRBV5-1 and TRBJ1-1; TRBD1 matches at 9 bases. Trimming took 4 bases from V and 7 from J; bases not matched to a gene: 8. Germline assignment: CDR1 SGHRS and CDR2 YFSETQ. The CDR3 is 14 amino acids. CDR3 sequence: CASSGTQTGGEAFF. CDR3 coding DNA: TGCGCCAGCAGCGGCACCCAGACAGGGGGTGAAGCTTTCTTT.

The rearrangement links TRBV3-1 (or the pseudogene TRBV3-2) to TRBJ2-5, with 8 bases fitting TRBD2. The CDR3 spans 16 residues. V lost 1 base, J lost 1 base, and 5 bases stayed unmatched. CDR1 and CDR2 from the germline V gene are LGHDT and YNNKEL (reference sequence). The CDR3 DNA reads TGTGCCAGCAGCCAAGCGGCTAGCGGGTTCCAAGAGACCCAGTACTTC. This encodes CASSQAASGFQETQYF.

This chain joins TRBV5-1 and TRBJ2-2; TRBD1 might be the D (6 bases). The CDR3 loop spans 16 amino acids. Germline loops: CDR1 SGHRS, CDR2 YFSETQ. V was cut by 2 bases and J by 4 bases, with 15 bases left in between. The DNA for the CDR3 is TGCGCCAGCAGCTTTGCACTCCCACAGGGCACCGGGGAGCTGTTTTTT. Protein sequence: CASSFALPQGTGELFF.

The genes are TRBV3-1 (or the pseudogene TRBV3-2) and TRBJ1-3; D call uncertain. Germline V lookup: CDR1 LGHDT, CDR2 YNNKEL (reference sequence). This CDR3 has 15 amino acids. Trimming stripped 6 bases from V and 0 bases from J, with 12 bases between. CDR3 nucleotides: TGTGCCAGCAGAGCACGGGTGTTCTCTGGAAACACCATATATTTT. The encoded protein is CASRARVFSGNTIYF.

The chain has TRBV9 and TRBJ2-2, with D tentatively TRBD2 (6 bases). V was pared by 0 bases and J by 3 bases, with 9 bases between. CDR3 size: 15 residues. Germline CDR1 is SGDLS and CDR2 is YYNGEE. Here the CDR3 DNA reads TGTGCCAGCAGCGTAGTTCCGGGGGACACCGGGGAGCTGTTTTTT. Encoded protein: CASSVVPGDTGELFF.

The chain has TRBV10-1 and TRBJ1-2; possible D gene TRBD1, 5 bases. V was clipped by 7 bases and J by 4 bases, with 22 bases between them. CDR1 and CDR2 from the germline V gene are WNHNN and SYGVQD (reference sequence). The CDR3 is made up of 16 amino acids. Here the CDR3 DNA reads TGCGCCAGCAAGCCGACCAGGGTTACGGTGCTCTATGGCTACACCTTC. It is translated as CASKPTRVTVLYGYTF.

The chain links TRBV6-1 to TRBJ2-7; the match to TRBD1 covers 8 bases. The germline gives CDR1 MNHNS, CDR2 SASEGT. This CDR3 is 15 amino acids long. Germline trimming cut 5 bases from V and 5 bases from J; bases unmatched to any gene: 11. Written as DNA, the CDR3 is TGTGCCAGCAGTCCCCTAACAGACAGGGGAAACGAGCAGTACTTC. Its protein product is CASSPLTDRGNEQYF.

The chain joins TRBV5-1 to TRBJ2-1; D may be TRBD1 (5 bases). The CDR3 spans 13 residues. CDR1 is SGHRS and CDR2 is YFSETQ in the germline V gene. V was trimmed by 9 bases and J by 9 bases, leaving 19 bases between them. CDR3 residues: CATSKGDQGEQFF. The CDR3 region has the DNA TGCGCCACCTCGAAAGGAGATCAGGGTGAGCAGTTCTTC.

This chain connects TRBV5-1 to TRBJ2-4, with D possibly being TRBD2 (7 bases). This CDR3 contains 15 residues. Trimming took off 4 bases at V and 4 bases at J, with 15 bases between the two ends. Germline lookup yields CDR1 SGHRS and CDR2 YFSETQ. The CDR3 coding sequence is TGCGCCAGCAGCACCGGAGGGGGGGCTAAAAACATTCAGTACTTC. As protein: CASSTGGGAKNIQYF.

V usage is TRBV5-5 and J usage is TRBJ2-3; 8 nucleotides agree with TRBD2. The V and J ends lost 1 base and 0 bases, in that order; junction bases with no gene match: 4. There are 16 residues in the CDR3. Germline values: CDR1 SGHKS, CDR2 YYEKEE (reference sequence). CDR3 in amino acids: CASSLTGRVSTDTQYF. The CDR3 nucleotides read TGTGCCAGCAGCTTGACCGGGAGGGTTAGCACAGATACGCAGTATTTT.

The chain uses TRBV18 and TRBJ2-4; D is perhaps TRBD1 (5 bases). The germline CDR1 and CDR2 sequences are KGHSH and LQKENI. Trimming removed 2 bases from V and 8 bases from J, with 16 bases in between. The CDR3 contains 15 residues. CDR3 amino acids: CASSPISGGADIQYF. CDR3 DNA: TGTGCCAGCTCACCAATCTCTGGTGGGGCGGACATTCAGTACTTC. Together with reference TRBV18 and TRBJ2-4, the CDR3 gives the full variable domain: NAGVMQNPRHLVRRRGQEARLRCSPMKGHSHVYWYRQLPEEGLKFMVYLQKENIIDESGMPKERFSAEFPKEGPSILRIQQVVRGDSAAYFCASSPISGGADIQYFGAGTRLSVL.

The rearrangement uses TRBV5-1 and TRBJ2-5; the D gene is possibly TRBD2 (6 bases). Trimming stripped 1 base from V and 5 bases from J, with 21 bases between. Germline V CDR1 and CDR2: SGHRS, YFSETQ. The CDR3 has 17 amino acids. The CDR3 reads CASSLSLIVGGWETQYF. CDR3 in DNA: TGCGCCAGCAGCTTGTCCCTCATCGTGGGGGGTTGGGAGACCCAGTACTTC.

This chain's CDR3 is CASSLDPKQETQYF. Here the CDR3 DNA reads TGCGCCAGCAGCTTGGATCCCAAACAAGAGACCCAGTACTTC. The chain employs TRBV5-1 and TRBJ2-5; D is uncertain. Germline CDR1 reads SGHRS; CDR2 reads YFSETQ. The CDR3 extends over 14 amino acids. V dropped 0 bases and J dropped 2 bases, with 8 bases sitting between them. Using reference TRBV5-1 and TRBJ2-5 for the parts outside the CDR3, the full variable domain is KAGVTQTPRYLIKTRGQQVTLSCSPISGHRSVSWYQQTPGQGLQFLFEYFSETQRNKGNFPGRFSGRQFSNSRSEMNVSTLELGDSALYLCASSLDPKQETQYFGPGTRLLVL.

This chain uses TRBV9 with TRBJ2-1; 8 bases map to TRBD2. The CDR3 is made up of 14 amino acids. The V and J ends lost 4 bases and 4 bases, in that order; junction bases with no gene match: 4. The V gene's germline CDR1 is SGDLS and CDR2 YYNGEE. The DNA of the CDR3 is TGTGCCAGCAGCCCGGGACTAGGGTACAATGAGCAGTTCTTC. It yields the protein CASSPGLGYNEQFF.

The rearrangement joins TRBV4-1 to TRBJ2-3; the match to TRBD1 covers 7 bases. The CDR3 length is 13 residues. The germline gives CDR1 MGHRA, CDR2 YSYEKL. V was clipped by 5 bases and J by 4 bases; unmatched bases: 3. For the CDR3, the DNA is TGCGCCAGCAGCGGGCAGGGGGCAGATACGCAGTATTTT. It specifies CASSGQGADTQYF.

CDR3 protein: CATSRDSPFPAGQPQHF. The CDR3 nucleotides read TGTGCCACCAGCAGAGACTCCCCTTTCCCGGCGGGACAGCCCCAGCATTTT. V gene TRBV15 combines with J gene TRBJ1-5; D is unresolved. The CDR3 spans 17 residues. Looked up from germline, CDR1 is LNHNV and CDR2 is YYDKDF (reference sequence). V lost 0 bases to trimming and J lost 7 bases, with 19 bases between them.

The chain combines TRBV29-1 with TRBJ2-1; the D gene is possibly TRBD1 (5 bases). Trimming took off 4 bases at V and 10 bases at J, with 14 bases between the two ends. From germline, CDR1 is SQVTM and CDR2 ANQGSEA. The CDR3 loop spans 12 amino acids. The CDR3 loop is CSVAGQGNEQFF. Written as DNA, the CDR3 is TGCAGCGTTGCCGGGCAGGGAAACGAGCAGTTCTTC.